This is a list of T cell receptor beta chains from one sample in a study of T cell responses to AZD1222 COVID-19 vaccine. Clones were sequenced by immunoSEQ multiplex PCR, and TCRdb holds only the in-frame ones, with some missing. Altogether about 220,000 clones are present, under 95% being singletons, with the ten largest covering approximately 1%. Sequenced here: peripheral blood, sampled on day 0 of MenACWY control vaccination. The source is an adult in good health. Each CDR3 is given with its conserved first and last residue. The D gene is left open where the match is weak. A clone size is listed for some rows: how often the clone was seen (once, few, many), or a class if it is expanded.

clone size,J gene,D gene,V gene,CDR3 protein,CDR3 DNA
once,TRBJ1-6,TRBD1,TRBV27,CASRRGQVNSPLHF,TGTGCCAGCAGGAGGGGACAGGTTAATTCACCCCTCCACTTT
.,TRBJ2-5,TRBD1,TRBV11-2,CASSLGGQGNQETQYF,TGTGCCAGCAGCCTGGGGGGACAGGGGAATCAAGAGACCCAGTACTTC
.,TRBJ2-7,.,TRBV18,CASSPRDIAYEQYF,TGTGCCAGCTCACCACGGGACATAGCCTACGAGCAGTACTTC
.,TRBJ1-2,.,TRBV13,CASSQQGNYGYTF,TGTGCCAGCAGCCAACAGGGTAACTATGGCTACACCTTC
.,TRBJ1-2,.,TRBV7-3,CASSSTSLGGSNGYTF,TGTGCCAGCAGCTCCACCTCTTTGGGCGGCTCGAATGGCTACACCTTC
once,TRBJ2-3,TRBD1,TRBV6-2/TRBV6-3,CASSPRGRIDTQYF,TGTGCCAGCAGCCCCAGGGGGCGGATCGATACGCAGTATTTT
.,TRBJ1-6,TRBD1,TRBV7-9,CASSLEQGGNSPLHF,TGTGCCAGCAGCTTAGAACAGGGGGGTAATTCACCCCTCCACTTT
once,TRBJ1-2,.,TRBV7-8,CASGPSNYGYTF,TGTGCCAGCGGGCCGAGTAACTATGGCTACACCTTC
.,TRBJ1-4,TRBD1,TRBV7-6,CASSRGQGAANEKLFF,TGTGCCAGCAGCCGGGGACAGGGGGCTGCGAATGAAAAACTGTTTTTT
.,TRBJ2-1,TRBD2,TRBV6-2/TRBV6-3,CASSRLAGGSFF,TGTGCCAGCAGTCGACTAGCGGGGGGGTCGTTCTTC
.,TRBJ1-3,.,TRBV5-1,CASRHPGNTIYF,TGCGCCAGCAGGCACCCTGGAAACACCATATATTTT
.,TRBJ1-1,.,TRBV7-2,CASSLAENTEAFF,TGTGCCAGCAGCTTAGCAGAGAACACTGAAGCTTTCTTT
.,TRBJ1-2,TRBD1,TRBV11-2,CASSLSGTGVDYGYTF,TGTGCCAGCAGCTTATCGGGGACAGGGGTGGACTATGGCTACACCTTC
.,TRBJ1-2,.,TRBV2,CASSVLQGLYGYTF,TGTGCCAGCAGTGTCCTGCAGGGATTGTATGGCTACACCTTC
.,TRBJ1-1,TRBD1,TRBV7-8,CASSYGQGRIEAFF,TGTGCCAGCAGCTACGGACAGGGCCGGATTGAAGCTTTCTTT
.,TRBJ1-1,.,TRBV29-1,CSVEGTEAMEAFF,TGCAGCGTTGAAGGGACAGAGGCTATGGAAGCTTTCTTT
.,TRBJ1-1,.,TRBV4-1,CASSQGGNTEAFF,TGCGCCAGCAGCCAAGGGGGGAACACTGAAGCTTTCTTT
few,TRBJ1-5,.,TRBV7-7,CASSLEGRSNQPQHF,TGTGCTAGCAGCTTAGAGGGAAGGAGCAATCAGCCCCAGCATTTT
.,TRBJ1-1,.,TRBV12-3/TRBV12-4,CASSRLMNTEAFF,TGTGCCAGCAGCAGACTTATGAACACTGAAGCTTTCTTT
.,TRBJ2-2,.,TRBV28,CASSFAGEVGELFF,TGTGCCAGCAGTTTCGCAGGGGAAGTCGGGGAGCTGTTTTTT
.,TRBJ2-1,.,TRBV7-2,CASSLGTYRNEQFF,TGTGCCAGCAGCTTAGGGACATATAGGAATGAGCAGTTCTTC
.,TRBJ1-5,TRBD1,TRBV12-3/TRBV12-4,CASSQGQNQPQHF,TGTGCCAGCAGCCAGGGACAGAATCAGCCCCAGCATTTT
.,TRBJ2-7,.,TRBV7-9,CASSPRGPDEQYF,TGTGCCAGCAGCCCCCGGGGCCCGGACGAGCAGTACTTC